This entry is about one T cell receptor beta chain. The CDR3 covers 16 residues. Germline trimming cut 0 bases from V and 5 bases from J; bases unmatched to any gene: 5. Germline CDR1 reads SGHRS; CDR2 reads YFSETQ. Unique molecular identifiers featured in how the TCRbeta library was prepared. TCRdb processed the PCR reads anew with MiXCR; each CDR3 protein has one entry. Among around 180,000 distinct CDR3 sequences listed, more than 9.5% were seen once. This record belongs to a study of T-cell reconstitution after alpha-beta-depleted transplantation in children. The chain joins TRBV5-1 to TRBJ2-1; 10 nucleotides line up with TRBD2. This clonotype originated in a boy under 10 years old with acute myeloid leukemia, due to receive a stem cell transplant. Here the sequenced sample was PBMCs, taken before TCRalphabeta/CD19-depleted stem cell transplant. The CDR3: CASSLGTSGYDNEQFF. The CDR3 DNA is TGCGCCAGCAGCTTGGGGACTAGCGGATATGACAATGAGCAGTTCTTC.